These 26 T cell receptor beta chains were sequenced from one sample in a study of blood T cell repertoires in COVID-19. Assay used: immunoSEQ multiplex PCR; TCRdb lists only in-frame clones, some missing. The sample contains around 250,000 clones, 86% of which appear only once. Sequenced: PBMCs or T cells enriched from blood (not recorded which). All receptors derive from a woman between 50 and 59 years old who had recovered from COVID-19.

The rearrangement uses TRBV24-1 and TRBJ2-3; TRBD1 matches at 9 bases. The V and J ends lost 7 bases and 5 bases, in that order; junction bases with no gene match: 3. The CDR3 contains 13 residues. The germline gives CDR1 KGHDR, CDR2 SFDVKD. CDR3 in DNA: TGTGCCACCAGCAGGACAGGGGTAGATACGCAGTATTTT. It translates to CATSRTGVDTQYF.

V usage is TRBV7-3 and J usage is TRBJ2-2; tentatively, D is TRBD2 (6 bases). V was clipped by 2 bases and J by 6 bases, with 7 bases between them. CDR1 is SGHTA and CDR2 is FQGTGA in the germline V gene. This CDR3 is built from 13 residues. The CDR3 nucleotides are TGTGCCAGCAGCTTACGGGGGTCCGGGGAGCTGTTTTTT. Translated, it gives CASSLRGSGELFF. Full variable domain (remainder filled in from reference TRBV7-3 and TRBJ2-2): GAGVSQTPSNKVTEKGKYVELRCDPISGHTALYWYRQSLGQGPEFLIYFQGTGAADDSGLPNDRFFAVRPEGSVSTLKIQRTERGDSAVYLCASSLRGSGELFFGEGSRLTVL.

V is TRBV9 and J is TRBJ1-2, with D tentatively TRBD1 (6 bases). The germline V gene encodes CDR1 SGDLS and CDR2 YYNGEE. The ends were cut back, 4 bases at V and 0 bases at J, with 10 bases in the middle. The CDR3 has 14 residues. In nucleotides, the CDR3 is TGTGCCAGCAGCCCCCGGACAGCTAACTATGGCTACACCTTC. It codes for CASSPRTANYGYTF.

This clone was seen a single time. The CDR3 bases are TGCGCCAGCAGCCAAGATCGGGATTATGGCTACACCTTC. Its translation is CASSQDRDYGYTF. V is TRBV4-1 and J is TRBJ1-2; D not resolved. The CDR3 covers 13 residues. The germline V gene has CDR1 MGHRA and CDR2 YSYEKL. Trimming removed 0 bases at V and 5 bases at J, with 7 bases between.

The chain has TRBV7-6 and TRBJ2-1; D might be TRBD2 (6 bases). Trimming stripped 3 bases from V and 2 bases from J, with 14 bases between. The CDR3 is 16 amino acids. Germline V gene data show CDR1 as SGHVS and CDR2 as FNYEAQ. CDR3 amino acids: CASSFYGGPPYNEQFF. The CDR3 region has the DNA TGTGCCAGCAGCTTCTACGGGGGTCCACCCTACAATGAGCAGTTCTTC.

This clone was counted a few times. The J gene is TRBJ2-1, the V gene TRBV6-4; D possibly corresponds to TRBD2 (5 bases). V was cut by 5 bases and J by 8 bases, with 16 bases left in between. Looked up from germline, CDR1 is MRHNA and CDR2 is SNTAGT. The CDR3 is made up of 14 amino acids. CDR3 nucleotide sequence: TGTGCCAGCAGTCCACGGGGAGAACGGGATGAGCAGTTCTTC. Translation gives CASSPRGERDEQFF.

V and J are TRBV28 and TRBJ2-7, with 7 bases matching TRBD1. The junction had 8 bases not matched to a gene; V was cut back by 2 bases and J by 4 bases. The germline gives CDR1 MDHEN, CDR2 SYDVKM. The CDR3 has 15 amino acids. CDR3: CASSLPGQMKYEQYF. CDR3 bases: TGTGCCAGCAGTTTACCGGGACAGATGAAATACGAGCAGTACTTC.

The V call is TRBV30, the J call TRBJ2-2; possibly TRBD2 for D (6 bases). The V gene's germline CDR1 is GTSNPN and CDR2 SVGIG (reference sequence). The V end was cut by 4 bases, the J end by 4 bases, with 10 bases between. The CDR3 extends over 13 amino acids. DNA for the CDR3: TGTGCCTGGAAGGTGGGGGGCACCGGGGAGCTGTTTTTT. It translates to CAWKVGGTGELFF.

The chain has TRBV6-5 and TRBJ1-2; D is uncertain. This CDR3 has 14 amino acids. Between the trimmed V and J ends, which lost 7 bases and 14 bases, there was a span of 26 bases. Germline assignment: CDR1 MNHEY and CDR2 SVGAGI. CDR3 protein: CASTPGGGRPEGTF. The CDR3 DNA sequence: TGTGCCAGCACCCCCGGTGGAGGGCGCCCAGAAGGGACCTTC.

This chain uses TRBV5-5 with TRBJ1-2, with 8 nucleotides matching TRBD1. Germline lookup yields CDR1 SGHKS and CDR2 YYEKEE (reference sequence). J gave up 3 bases and V 1 base, and 5 bases lay outside the gene matches. The CDR3 contains 15 residues. CDR3 sequence reads: CASSLYQGAYYGYTF. DNA of the CDR3: TGTGCCAGCAGCTTGTACCAGGGGGCATACTATGGCTACACCTTC.

The V gene is TRBV5-5, the J gene TRBJ1-1, with TRBD1 matching 7 bases. The CDR3 covers 14 residues. CDR1 is SGHKS and CDR2 is YYEKEE in the germline V gene (reference sequence). The J segment lost 4 bases and the V segment lost 1 base, leaving 4 bases of the junction unmatched. CDR3 sequence reads: CASSLPGQFTEAFF. The DNA of the CDR3 is TGTGCCAGCAGCTTGCCGGGACAGTTCACTGAAGCTTTCTTT.

The CDR3 nucleotides read TGTGCCAGCAGCCCCGGGACAGGGGGTAGTGTTTATGGCTACACCTTC. Translating it yields CASSPGTGGSVYGYTF. This sequence joins TRBV7-9 and TRBJ1-2; 11 bases line up with TRBD1. CDR3 length: 16 residues. CDR1 and CDR2 from the germline V gene are SEHNR and FQNEAQ (reference sequence). V shed 5 bases, J shed 5 bases, and the junction held 10 bases outside the gene matches.

This chain joins TRBV11-2 and TRBJ2-7; no clear D gene. The CDR3 consists of 14 residues. V lost 1 base and J lost 7, with 14 bases in between. Looked up from germline, CDR1 is SGHAT and CDR2 is FQNNGV. DNA for the CDR3: TGTGCCAGCAGCTTAGGCACGATCTCCCGGGAGCAGTACTTC. As protein: CASSLGTISREQYF.

The CDR3 DNA reads TGTGCCAGTAGCCTACCGGGGGACAGCCTTTCAGGAAACACCATATATTTT. Its translation is CASSLPGDSLSGNTIYF. The genes are TRBV19 and TRBJ1-3; 7 bases match TRBD1. This CDR3 has 17 amino acids. V dropped 6 bases and J dropped 4; count of bases not matched to a gene: 15. CDR1 and CDR2 from the germline V gene are LNHDA and SQIVND (reference sequence).

There are a few counts of this clone. The CDR3 spells CASNTGTALYNEQFF. The CDR3 DNA is TGTGCCAGCAACACCGGGACAGCACTCTACAATGAGCAGTTCTTC. The rearrangement joins TRBV11-2 to TRBJ2-1; 7 nucleotides align to TRBD1. The CDR3 runs to 15 residues. From germline, CDR1 is SGHAT and CDR2 FQNNGV. The V gene end was trimmed by 7 bases and the J gene end by 3 bases; junction bases not matched to a gene: 9.

The rearrangement uses TRBV4-3 and TRBJ2-1, with TRBD1 matching over 7 bases. The CDR3 extends over 17 amino acids. Trimming took 0 bases from V and 9 from J; bases not matched to a gene: 14. Germline V gene data show CDR1 as LGHNA and CDR2 as YSLEER. CDR3 bases: TGCGCCAGCAGCCAAGACAGACAGGGAATAAGACAATTTGAGCAGTTCTTC. Encoded protein: CASSQDRQGIRQFEQFF.

The V gene is TRBV3-1 (or the pseudogene TRBV3-2), the J gene TRBJ2-3, with a tentative D call TRBD2 (7 bases). The ends were cut back, 2 bases at V and 3 bases at J, with 12 bases in the middle. Germline assignment: CDR1 LGHDT and CDR2 YNNKEL (reference sequence). The CDR3 has 15 amino acids. CDR3 DNA: TGTGCCAGCAGCCAACGGGGGGCCGGAACAGATACGCAGTATTTT. It translates to CASSQRGAGTDTQYF.

This chain joins TRBV19 and TRBJ1-6; 7 bases align to TRBD1. Germline V gives CDR1 LNHDA, CDR2 SQIVND (reference sequence). V was clipped by 8 bases and J by 9 bases; unmatched bases: 16. This CDR3 contains 16 residues. This chain's CDR3 is CASSNEQGIRGSPLHF. The CDR3 DNA reads as TGTGCCAGTTCTAACGAACAGGGGATTCGTGGTTCACCCCTCCACTTT.

The chain recombines TRBV5-4 with TRBJ2-7, with 7 bases aligning to TRBD1. Losses at the gene ends were 4 bases for V and 0 bases for J; bases not matched to a gene: 4. The CDR3 runs 14 residues. The germline V gene encodes CDR1 SGHNT and CDR2 YYREEE (reference sequence). The CDR3: CASSGWDSSYEQYF. CDR3 DNA sequence: TGTGCCAGCAGCGGCTGGGACAGCTCCTACGAGCAGTACTTC.

The chain recombines TRBV7-9 with TRBJ2-4, with D possibly TRBD1 on 5 matching bases. The CDR3 has 15 amino acids. Trimming stripped 0 bases from V and 0 bases from J, with 6 bases between. Germline values: CDR1 SEHNR, CDR2 FQNEAQ (reference sequence). CDR3 region: CASSLAGLAKNIQYF. The CDR3 nucleotides are TGTGCCAGCAGCTTAGCGGGGCTAGCCAAAAACATTCAGTACTTC. Full variable domain (missing parts from reference TRBV7-9 and TRBJ2-4): DTGVSQNPRHKITKRGQNVTFRCDPISEHNRLYWYRQTLGQGPEFLTYFQNEAQLEKSRLLSDRFSAERPKGSFSTLEIQRTEQGDSAMYLCASSLAGLAKNIQYFGAGTRLSVL.

The count of this clone is one. The chain employs TRBV28 and TRBJ1-6; TRBD1 might be the D (5 bases). Trimming removed 5 bases from V and 7 bases from J, with 15 bases in between. Germline V gives CDR1 MDHEN, CDR2 SYDVKM. CDR3 length: 15 amino acids. The CDR3 sequence is CASSPSLGANSPLHF. The CDR3 nucleotides are TGTGCCAGCAGTCCCAGTCTAGGGGCGAATTCACCCCTCCACTTT.

The gene calls are TRBV28 and TRBJ2-3; perhaps TRBD2 as D (6 bases). V lost 2 bases and J lost 2, with 26 bases in between. Germline V lookup: CDR1 MDHEN, CDR2 SYDVKM. The CDR3 spans 20 residues. CDR3: CASSLPGVEFRERITDTQYF. CDR3 nucleotides: TGTGCCAGCAGTTTACCCGGCGTAGAGTTCCGGGAGAGGATCACAGATACGCAGTATTTT.

V usage is TRBV12-5 and J usage is TRBJ1-3; the match to TRBD1 covers 7 bases. V was clipped by 7 bases and J by 0 bases; unmatched bases: 6. The CDR3 contains 15 residues. Germline assignment: CDR1 LGHNT and CDR2 FRNRAP. CDR3 coding DNA: TGTGCTAGTGCCCAAGGACAGGTCTCTGGAAACACCATATATTTT. Amino acids: CASAQGQVSGNTIYF.

As to this clone: This specimen includes other DNA sequences encoding the same CDR3. This rearrangement joins TRBV24-1 to TRBJ2-2; 11 nucleotides agree with TRBD1. The CDR3 length is 17 residues. With V trimmed by 4 bases and J by 1 base, 4 bases remained unmatched. Germline CDR1 KGHDR, CDR2 SFDVKD. As DNA, the CDR3 is TGTGCCACCAGTGACCCCGGGACAGGGGGGAACACCGGGGAGCTGTTTTTT. Its translation: CATSDPGTGGNTGELFF.

The genes are TRBV4-2 and TRBJ2-7; 13 bases agree with TRBD2. V lost 5 bases to trimming and J lost 6 bases; unmatched junction nucleotides: 7. The CDR3 has 15 amino acids. Germline assignment: CDR1 LGHNA and CDR2 YNFKEQ. The CDR3 coding sequence is TGTGCCAGCAGCACACTAGCGGGAGGGCCGGGCGAGCAGTACTTC. Translated, it gives CASSTLAGGPGEQYF.

This sequence joins TRBV28 and TRBJ1-5, with 7 bases identical to TRBD1. With V trimmed by 4 bases and J by 3 bases, 6 bases remained unmatched. CDR1 is MDHEN and CDR2 is SYDVKM in the germline V gene. CDR3 length: 15 residues. CDR3: CASSSFGQANQPQHF. CDR3 DNA: TGTGCCAGCAGTTCCTTCGGACAGGCCAATCAGCCCCAGCATTTT. Looking up the rest from reference TRBV28 and TRBJ1-5 gives the full variable domain: DVKVTQSSRYLVKRTGEKVFLECVQDMDHENMFWYRQDPGLGLRLIYFSYDVKMKEKGDIPEGYSVSREKKERFSLILESASTNQTSMYLCASSSFGQANQPQHFGDGTRLSIL.